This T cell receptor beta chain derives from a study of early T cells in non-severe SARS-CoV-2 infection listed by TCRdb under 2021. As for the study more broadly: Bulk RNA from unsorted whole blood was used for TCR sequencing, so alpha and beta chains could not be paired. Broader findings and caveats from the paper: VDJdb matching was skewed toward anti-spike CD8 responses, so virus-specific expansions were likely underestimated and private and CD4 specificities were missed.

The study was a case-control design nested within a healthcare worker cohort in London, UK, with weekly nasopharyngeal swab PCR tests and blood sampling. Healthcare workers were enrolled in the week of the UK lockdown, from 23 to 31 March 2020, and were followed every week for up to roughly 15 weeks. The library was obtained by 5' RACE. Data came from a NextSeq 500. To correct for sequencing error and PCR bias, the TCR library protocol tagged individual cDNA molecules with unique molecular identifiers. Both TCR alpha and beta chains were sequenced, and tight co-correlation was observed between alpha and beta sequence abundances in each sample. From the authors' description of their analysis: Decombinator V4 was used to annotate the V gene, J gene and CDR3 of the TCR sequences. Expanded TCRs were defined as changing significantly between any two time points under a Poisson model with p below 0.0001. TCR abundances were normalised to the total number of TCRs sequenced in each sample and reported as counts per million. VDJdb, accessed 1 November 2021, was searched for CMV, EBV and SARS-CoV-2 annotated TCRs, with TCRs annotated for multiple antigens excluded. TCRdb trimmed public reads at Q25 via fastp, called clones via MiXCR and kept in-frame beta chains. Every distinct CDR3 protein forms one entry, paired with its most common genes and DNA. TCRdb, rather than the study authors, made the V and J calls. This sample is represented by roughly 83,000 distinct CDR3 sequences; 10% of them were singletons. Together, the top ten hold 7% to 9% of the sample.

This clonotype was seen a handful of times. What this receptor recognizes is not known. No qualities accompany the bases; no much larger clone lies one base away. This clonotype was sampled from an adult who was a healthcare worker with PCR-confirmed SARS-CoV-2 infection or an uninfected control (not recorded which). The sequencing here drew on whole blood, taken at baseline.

The CDR3 protein sequence reads: CASSDRRRYGYTF. The DNA sequence is as follows: TGTGCCAGTAGTGACCGTCGCCGTTATGGCTACACCTTC. The V gene is TRBV19 and the J gene is TRBJ1-2, with the identity of the D gene unclear. CDR1 and CDR2, looked up from the germline V gene (reference sequence), are LNHDA and SQIVND. V gives up 5 bases and J gives up 5 bases, and the segment between their germline ends measures 12 bases. Counted from cysteine to phenylalanine, this CDR3 has 13 amino acids. The entry retains the CDR3 DNA only, 39 bases that are in frame from base 1.